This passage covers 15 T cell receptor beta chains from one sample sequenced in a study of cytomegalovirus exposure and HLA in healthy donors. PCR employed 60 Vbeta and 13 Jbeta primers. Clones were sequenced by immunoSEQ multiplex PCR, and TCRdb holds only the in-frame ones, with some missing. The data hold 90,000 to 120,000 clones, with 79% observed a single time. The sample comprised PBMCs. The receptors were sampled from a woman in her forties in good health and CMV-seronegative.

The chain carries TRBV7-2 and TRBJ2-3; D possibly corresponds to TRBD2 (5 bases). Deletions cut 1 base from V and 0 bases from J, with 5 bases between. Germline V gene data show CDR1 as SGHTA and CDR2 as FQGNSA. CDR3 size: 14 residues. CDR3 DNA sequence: TGTGCCAGCAGCTTAGGGACTAGCACAGATACGCAGTATTTT. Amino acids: CASSLGTSTDTQYF.

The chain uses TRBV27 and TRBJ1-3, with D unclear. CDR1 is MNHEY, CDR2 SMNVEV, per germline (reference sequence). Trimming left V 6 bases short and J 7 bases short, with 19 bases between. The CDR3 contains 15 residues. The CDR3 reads CASRLVRVECNTIYF. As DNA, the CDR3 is TGTGCCAGCAGACTAGTACGGGTGGAGTGCAACACCATATATTTT.

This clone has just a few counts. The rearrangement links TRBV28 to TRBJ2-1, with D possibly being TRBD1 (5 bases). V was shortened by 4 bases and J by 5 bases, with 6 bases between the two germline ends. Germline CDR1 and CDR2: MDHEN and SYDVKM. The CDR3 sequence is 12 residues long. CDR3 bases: TGTGCCAGCAGTTGGGGCCACAATGAGCAGTTCTTC. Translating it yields CASSWGHNEQFF.

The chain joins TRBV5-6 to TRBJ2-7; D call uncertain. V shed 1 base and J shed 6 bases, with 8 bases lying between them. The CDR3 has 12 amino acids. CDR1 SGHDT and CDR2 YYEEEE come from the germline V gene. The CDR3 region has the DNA TGTGCCAGCAGCTTGAGCACCTCCGAGCAGTACTTC. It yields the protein CASSLSTSEQYF.

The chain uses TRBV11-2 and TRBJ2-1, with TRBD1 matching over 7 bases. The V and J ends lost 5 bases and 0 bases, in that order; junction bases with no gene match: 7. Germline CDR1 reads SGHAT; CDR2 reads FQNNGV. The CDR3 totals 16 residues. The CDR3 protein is CASSAAGTDSYNEQFF. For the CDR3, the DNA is TGTGCCAGCAGCGCCGCCGGGACAGACTCCTACAATGAGCAGTTCTTC.

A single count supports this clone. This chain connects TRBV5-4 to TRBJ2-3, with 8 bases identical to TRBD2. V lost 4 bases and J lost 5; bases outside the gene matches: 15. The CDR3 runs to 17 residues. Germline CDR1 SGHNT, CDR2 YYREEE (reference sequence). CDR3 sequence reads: CASSPGGTSAYLDTQYF. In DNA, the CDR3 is TGTGCCAGCAGCCCTGGGGGGACTAGTGCTTACCTAGATACGCAGTATTTT.

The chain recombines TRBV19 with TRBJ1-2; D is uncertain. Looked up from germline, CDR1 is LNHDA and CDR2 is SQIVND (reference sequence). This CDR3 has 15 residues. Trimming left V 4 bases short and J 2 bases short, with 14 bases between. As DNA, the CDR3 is TGTGCCAGTAGTACCCCTCGTTCCGGGAACTATGGCTACACCTTC. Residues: CASSTPRSGNYGYTF.

CDR3 in DNA: TGCAGCGTTGACCGGACAGGGGAGGGTGATGGCTACACCTTC. Its protein product is CSVDRTGEGDGYTF. This rearrangement joins TRBV29-1 to TRBJ1-2; 9 nucleotides line up with TRBD1. The CDR3 sequence is 14 residues long. The J segment lost 6 bases and the V segment lost 3 bases, leaving 8 bases of the junction unmatched. Germline V gene sequence: CDR1 SQVTM, CDR2 ANQGSEA.

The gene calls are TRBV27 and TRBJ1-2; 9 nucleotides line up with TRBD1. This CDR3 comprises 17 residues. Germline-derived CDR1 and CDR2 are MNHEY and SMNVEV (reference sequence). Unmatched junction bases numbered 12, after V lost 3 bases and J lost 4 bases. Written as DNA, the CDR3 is TGTGCCAGCAGTTTTTCCGGTGGTGGACAGGGGATCTATGGCTACACCTTC. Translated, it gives CASSFSGGGQGIYGYTF.

The CDR3 spells CASSRSRDIYGYTF. The DNA for the CDR3 is TGTGCCAGCAGCCGGTCTCGGGACATCTATGGCTACACCTTC. The chain recombines TRBV27 with TRBJ1-2; D might be TRBD1 (6 bases). The CDR3 has 14 residues. CDR1 and CDR2 (germline): MNHEY, SMNVEV (reference sequence). V lost 6 bases and J lost 4, with 15 bases in between.

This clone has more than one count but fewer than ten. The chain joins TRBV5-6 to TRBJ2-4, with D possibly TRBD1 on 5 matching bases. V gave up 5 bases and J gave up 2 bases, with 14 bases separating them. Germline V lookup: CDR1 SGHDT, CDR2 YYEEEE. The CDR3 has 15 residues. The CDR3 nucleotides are TGTGCCAGCAGTGCGGTCAGGGCGACCAAAAACATTCAGTACTTC. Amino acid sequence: CASSAVRATKNIQYF.

The CDR3 here is CASSLVTGTSVGEQYF. The CDR3 region has the DNA TGCGCCAGCAGCTTGGTTACCGGGACTAGCGTCGGCGAGCAGTACTTC. The rearrangement links TRBV5-1 to TRBJ2-7; 10 bases align to TRBD2. The CDR3 spans 16 residues. V gave up 0 bases and J gave up 6 bases; unmatched junction bases: 9. Germline loops: CDR1 SGHRS, CDR2 YFSETQ. Filled out from reference TRBV5-1 and TRBJ2-7, the complete variable domain reads KAGVTQTPRYLIKTRGQQVTLSCSPISGHRSVSWYQQTPGQGLQFLFEYFSETQRNKGNFPGRFSGRQFSNSRSEMNVSTLELGDSALYLCASSLVTGTSVGEQYFGPGTRLTVT.

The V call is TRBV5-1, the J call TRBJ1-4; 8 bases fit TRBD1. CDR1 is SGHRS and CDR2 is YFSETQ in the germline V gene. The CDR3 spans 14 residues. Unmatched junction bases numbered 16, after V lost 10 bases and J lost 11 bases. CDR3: CACPPDRAITKLFF. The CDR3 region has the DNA TGCGCCTGCCCCCCGGACAGGGCCATCACGAAACTGTTTTTT. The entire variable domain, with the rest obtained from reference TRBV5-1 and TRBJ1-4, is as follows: KAGVTQTPRYLIKTRGQQVTLSCSPISGHRSVSWYQQTPGQGLQFLFEYFSETQRNKGNFPGRFSGRQFSNSRSEMNVSTLELGDSALYLCACPPDRAITKLFFGSGTQLSVL.

The CDR3 coding sequence is TGTGCCAGTAGGCCAACCTCGGGACAGGGGGCGATCATTGAGCAGTTCTTC. It yields the protein CASRPTSGQGAIIEQFF. The chain employs TRBV19 and TRBJ2-1; 12 bases are shared with TRBD1. This CDR3 has 17 amino acids. Germline V gene lookup returns CDR1 LNHDA and CDR2 SQIVND (reference sequence). Germline trimming cut 6 bases from V and 9 bases from J; bases unmatched to any gene: 15. The whole variable domain, filled in from reference TRBV19 and TRBJ2-1, reads DGGITQSPKYLFRKEGQNVTLSCEQNLNHDAMYWYRQDPGQGLRLIYYSQIVNDFQKGDIAEGYSVSREKKESFPLTVTSAQKNPTAFYLCASRPTSGQGAIIEQFFGPGTRLTVL.

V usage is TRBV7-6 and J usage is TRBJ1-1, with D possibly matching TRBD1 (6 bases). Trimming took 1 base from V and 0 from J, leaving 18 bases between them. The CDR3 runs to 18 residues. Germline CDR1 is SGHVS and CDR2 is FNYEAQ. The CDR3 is CASSLVDASRGMNTEAFF. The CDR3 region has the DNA TGTGCCAGCAGCTTAGTAGATGCCAGTAGGGGGATGAACACTGAAGCTTTCTTT.